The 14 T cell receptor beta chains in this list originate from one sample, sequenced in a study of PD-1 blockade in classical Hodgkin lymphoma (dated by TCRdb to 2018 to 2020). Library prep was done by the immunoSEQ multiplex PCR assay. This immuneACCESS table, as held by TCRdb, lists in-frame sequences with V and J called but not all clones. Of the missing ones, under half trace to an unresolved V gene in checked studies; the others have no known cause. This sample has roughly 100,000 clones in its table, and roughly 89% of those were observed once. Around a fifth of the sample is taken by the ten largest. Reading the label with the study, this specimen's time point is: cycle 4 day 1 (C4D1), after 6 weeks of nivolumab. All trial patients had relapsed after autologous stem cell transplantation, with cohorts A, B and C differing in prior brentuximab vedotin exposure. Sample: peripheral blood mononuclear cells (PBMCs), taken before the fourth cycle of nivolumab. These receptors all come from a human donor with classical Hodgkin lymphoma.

This chain's CDR3 is CAISGPGTGSTGELFF. The CDR3 DNA is TGTGCCATCAGCGGCCCCGGGACAGGGTCCACCGGGGAGCTGTTTTTT. J is TRBJ2-2 and V is TRBV10-3, with 9 bases fitting TRBD1. Trimming took 6 bases from V and 4 from J; bases not matched to a gene: 9. The length of the CDR3 is 16 residues. Germline V gene sequence: CDR1 ENHRY, CDR2 SYGVKD.

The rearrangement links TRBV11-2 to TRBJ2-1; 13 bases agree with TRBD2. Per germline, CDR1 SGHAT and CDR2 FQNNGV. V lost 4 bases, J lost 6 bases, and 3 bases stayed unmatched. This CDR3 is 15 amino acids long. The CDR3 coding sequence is TGTGCCAGCAGCTGGACTAGCGGGAGTTCCAATGAGCAGTTCTTC. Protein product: CASSWTSGSSNEQFF.

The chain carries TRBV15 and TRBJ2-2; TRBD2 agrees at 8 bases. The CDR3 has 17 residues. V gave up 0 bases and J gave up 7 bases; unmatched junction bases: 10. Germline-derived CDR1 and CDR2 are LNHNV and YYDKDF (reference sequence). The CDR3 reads CATSRDGGGRLGGELFF. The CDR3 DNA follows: TGTGCCACCAGCAGAGATGGAGGCGGGAGGTTGGGCGGGGAGCTGTTTTTT.

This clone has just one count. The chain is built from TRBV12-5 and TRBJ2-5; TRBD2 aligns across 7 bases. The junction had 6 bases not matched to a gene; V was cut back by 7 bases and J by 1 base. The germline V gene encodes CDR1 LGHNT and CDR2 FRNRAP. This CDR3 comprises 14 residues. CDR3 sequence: CASALGGSQETQYF. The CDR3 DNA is TGTGCTAGTGCCCTGGGAGGGTCCCAAGAGACCCAGTACTTC. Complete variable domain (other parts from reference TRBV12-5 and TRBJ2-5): DARVTQTPRHKVTEMGQEVTMRCQPILGHNTVFWYRQTMMQGLELLAYFRNRAPLDDSGMPKDRFSAEMPDATLATLKIQPSEPRDSAVYFCASALGGSQETQYFGPGTRLLVL.

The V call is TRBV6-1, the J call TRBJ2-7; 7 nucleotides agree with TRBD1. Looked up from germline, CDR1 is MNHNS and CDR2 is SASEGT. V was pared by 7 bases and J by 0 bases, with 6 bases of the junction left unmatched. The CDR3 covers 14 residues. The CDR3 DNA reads TGTGCCAGCACTCCGGGACAGAGCTCCTACGAGCAGTACTTC. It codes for CASTPGQSSYEQYF.

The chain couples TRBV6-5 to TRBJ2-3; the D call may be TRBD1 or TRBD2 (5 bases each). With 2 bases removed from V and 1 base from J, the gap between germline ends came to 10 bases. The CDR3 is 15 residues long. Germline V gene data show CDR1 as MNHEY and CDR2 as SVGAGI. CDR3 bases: TGTGCCAGCAGTTACCCCCGGGACGGCACAGATACGCAGTATTTT. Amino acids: CASSYPRDGTDTQYF.

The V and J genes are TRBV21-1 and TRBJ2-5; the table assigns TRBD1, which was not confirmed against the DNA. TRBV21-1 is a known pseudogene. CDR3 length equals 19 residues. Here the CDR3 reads CASSPPGTGDLYHPETQYF. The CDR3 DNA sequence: TGTGCCAGCAGCCCACCCGGGACAGGGGACCTCTATCATCCAGAGACCCAGTACTTC.

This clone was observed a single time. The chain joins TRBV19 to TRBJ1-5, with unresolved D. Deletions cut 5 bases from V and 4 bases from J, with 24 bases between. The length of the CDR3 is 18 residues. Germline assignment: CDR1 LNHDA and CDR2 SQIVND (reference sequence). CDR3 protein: CASSPRVFLGGRNQPQHF. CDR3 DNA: TGTGCCAGTAGTCCTCGGGTGTTTCTGGGAGGGAGAAATCAGCCCCAGCATTTT.

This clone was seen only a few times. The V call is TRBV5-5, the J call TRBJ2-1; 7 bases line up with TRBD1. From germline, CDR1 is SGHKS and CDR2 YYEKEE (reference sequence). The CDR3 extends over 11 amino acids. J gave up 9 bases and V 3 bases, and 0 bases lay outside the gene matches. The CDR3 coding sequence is TGTGCCAGCAGCTACAGGGGTGAGCAGTTCTTC. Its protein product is CASSYRGEQFF.

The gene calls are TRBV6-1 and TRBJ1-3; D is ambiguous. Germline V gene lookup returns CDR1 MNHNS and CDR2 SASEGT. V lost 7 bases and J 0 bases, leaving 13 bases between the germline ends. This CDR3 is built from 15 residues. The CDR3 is CASKGPLSSGNTIYF. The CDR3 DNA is TGTGCCAGCAAAGGACCGCTTAGCTCTGGAAACACCATATATTTT.

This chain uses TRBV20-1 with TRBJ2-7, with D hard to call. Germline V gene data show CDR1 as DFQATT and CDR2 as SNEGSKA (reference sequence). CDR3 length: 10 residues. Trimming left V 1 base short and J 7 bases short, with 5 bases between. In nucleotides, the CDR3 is TGCAGTGCTAGAGGATATGAGCAGTACTTC. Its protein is CSARGYEQYF.

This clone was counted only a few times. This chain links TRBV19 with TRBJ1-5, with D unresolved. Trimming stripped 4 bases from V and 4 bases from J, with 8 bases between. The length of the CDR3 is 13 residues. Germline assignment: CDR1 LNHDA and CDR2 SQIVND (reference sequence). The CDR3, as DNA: TGTGCCAGTAGTACTACCAAGAATCAGCCCCAGCATTTT. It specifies CASSTTKNQPQHF.

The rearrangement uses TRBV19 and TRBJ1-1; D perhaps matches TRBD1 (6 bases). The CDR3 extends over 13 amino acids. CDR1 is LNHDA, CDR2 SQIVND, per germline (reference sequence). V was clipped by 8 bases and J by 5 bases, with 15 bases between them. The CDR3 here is CASRSRGFTEAFF. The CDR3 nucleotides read TGTGCCAGTCGATCCAGGGGTTTTACTGAAGCTTTCTTT.

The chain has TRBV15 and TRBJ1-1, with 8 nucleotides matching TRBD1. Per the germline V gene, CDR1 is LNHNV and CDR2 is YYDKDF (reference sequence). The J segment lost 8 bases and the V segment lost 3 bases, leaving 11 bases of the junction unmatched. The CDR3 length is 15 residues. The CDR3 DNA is TGTGCCACCAGCAGCGAGGGGTGGCAGGGGGCCGAAGCTTTCTTT. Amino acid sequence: CATSSEGWQGAEAFF.